The TCR beta chain described here comes from a study of OX40 agonist ivuxolimab in advanced cancers. On the study more broadly: Patients with prior anti-PD-1, anti-PD-L1 or anti-CTLA-4 therapy were eligible; about 40% had some.

Study results and limitations: There were also nonresponders showing low normalized T-cell clonal expansion. Antigen specificity remained undetermined for the expanded peripheral T cells.

Germline values: CDR1 LNHDA, CDR2 SQIVND (reference sequence). This CDR3 has 12 residues. Trimming cost V 1 base and J 6 bases, with 4 bases left between them. The sample holds one count of this clone. Its antigen is as yet unknown. TCRdb's copy holds only in-frame clones and misses some; the assay was immunoSEQ multiplex PCR. The repertoire has around 50,000 clones, under 85% of them found once; the top ten carry roughly 3.2%. The chain joins TRBV19 to TRBJ1-5, with D hard to call. The material was CD4+ or CD8+ T cells sorted from blood, obtained in a trial of the OX40 agonist ivuxolimab. This TCR derives from an adult with an advanced solid tumor such as melanoma, head and neck, liver or kidney cancer. The CDR3, as DNA: TGTGCCAGTAGTATAGTCCGTCAGCCCCAGCATTTT. Its protein product is CASSIVRQPQHF. Combining the CDR3 with reference TRBV19 and TRBJ1-5 gives the whole variable domain DGGITQSPKYLFRKEGQNVTLSCEQNLNHDAMYWYRQDPGQGLRLIYYSQIVNDFQKGDIAEGYSVSREKKESFPLTVTSAQKNPTAFYLCASSIVRQPQHFGDGTRLSIL.